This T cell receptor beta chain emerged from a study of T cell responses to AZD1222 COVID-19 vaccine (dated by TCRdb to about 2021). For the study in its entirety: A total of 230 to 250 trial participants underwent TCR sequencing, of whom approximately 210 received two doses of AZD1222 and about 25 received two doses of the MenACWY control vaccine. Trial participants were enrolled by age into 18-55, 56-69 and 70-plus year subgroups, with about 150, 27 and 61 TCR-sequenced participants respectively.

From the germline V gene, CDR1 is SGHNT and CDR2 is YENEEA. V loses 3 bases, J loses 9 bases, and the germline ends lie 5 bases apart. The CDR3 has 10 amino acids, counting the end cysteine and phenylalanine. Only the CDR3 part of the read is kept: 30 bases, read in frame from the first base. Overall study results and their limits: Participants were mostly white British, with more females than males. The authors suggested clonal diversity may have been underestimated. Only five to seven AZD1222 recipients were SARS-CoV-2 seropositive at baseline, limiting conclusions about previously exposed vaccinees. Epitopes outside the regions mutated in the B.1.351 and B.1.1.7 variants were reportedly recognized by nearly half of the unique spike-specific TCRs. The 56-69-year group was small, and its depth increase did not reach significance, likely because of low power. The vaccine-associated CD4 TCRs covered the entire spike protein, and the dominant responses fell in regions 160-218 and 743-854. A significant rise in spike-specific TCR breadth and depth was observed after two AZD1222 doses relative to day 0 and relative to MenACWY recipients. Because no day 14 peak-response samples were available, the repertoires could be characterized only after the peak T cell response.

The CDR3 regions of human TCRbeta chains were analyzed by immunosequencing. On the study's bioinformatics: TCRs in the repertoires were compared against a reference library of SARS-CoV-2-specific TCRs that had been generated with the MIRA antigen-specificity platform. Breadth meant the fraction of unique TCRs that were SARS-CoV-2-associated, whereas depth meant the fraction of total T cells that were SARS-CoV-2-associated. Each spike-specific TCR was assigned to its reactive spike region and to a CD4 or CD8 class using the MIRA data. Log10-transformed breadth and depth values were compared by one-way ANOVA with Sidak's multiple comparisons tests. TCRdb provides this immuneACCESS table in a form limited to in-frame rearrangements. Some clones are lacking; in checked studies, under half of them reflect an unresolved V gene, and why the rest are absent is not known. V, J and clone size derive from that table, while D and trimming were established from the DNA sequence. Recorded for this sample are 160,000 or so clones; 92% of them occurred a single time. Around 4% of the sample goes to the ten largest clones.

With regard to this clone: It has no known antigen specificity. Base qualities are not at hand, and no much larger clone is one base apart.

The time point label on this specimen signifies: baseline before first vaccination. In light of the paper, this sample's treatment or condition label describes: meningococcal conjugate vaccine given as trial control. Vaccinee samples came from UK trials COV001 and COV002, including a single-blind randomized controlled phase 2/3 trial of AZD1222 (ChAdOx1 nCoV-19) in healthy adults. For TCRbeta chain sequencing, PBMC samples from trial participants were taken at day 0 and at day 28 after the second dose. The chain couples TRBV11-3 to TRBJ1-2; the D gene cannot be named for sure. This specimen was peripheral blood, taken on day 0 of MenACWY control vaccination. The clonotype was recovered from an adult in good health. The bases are TGTGCCAGCAGCTTCCGGAGCTACACCTTC. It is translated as CASSFRSYTF.